This TCR beta chain comes out of a study of blood T cell repertoires in COVID-19 (dated by TCRdb to about 2020). General notes on the study: The collaborator samples originated in the United States, Italy and Spain and spanned the acute and convalescent phases of COVID-19. The material from the prospective study consisted of cDNA or gDNA derived from T cells, B-cell-depleted T cells, or PBMCs. Subjects who had been exposed to COVID-19, were actively infected with it, or had recovered from it provided the deeply sampled blood TCRbeta repertoires that made up the dataset. The repertoires were released in a freely available public database intended as a resource for research on the immune response to SARS-CoV-2. Samples came from the ongoing ImmuneRACE study (first 160 participants) plus 1,254 subjects from 6 global collaborators. The sample metadata nearly always contained a de-identified subject ID, COVID-19 status, age in years and sex. Where available, HLA class I and class II types were taken from metadata supplied by the sample provider and were not determined by assay-based typing. Broad study findings and their caveats: The quantity of clinical and demographic metadata differed by source and by participant and was supplied without curation.

In the case of this clone: The antigen this receptor binds is unknown. Nothing much larger sits one base from this clone, and base qualities are not available.

TCRbeta CDR3 regions were amplified from genomic DNA using the immunoSEQ Assay, a bias-controlled multiplex PCR. As for the original processing: Within the assay, amplification of reference gene primers was used to estimate how many nucleated cells each sample contained. Sequence reads were collapsed and filtered to measure the absolute abundance of every unique TCRbeta CDR3 rearrangement. For each sample, productive Simpson clonality was calculated as the square root of Simpson's diversity index over productive rearrangements. TCRdb took this table from immuneACCESS and kept in-frame rearrangements with V and J called. Such tables lack part of the clones; where checked against another copy, unresolved V genes explain under half of the gap, and the rest is unexplained. That table supplies the V and J calls and clone size; D and trimming were determined from the DNA. The sample data list 150,000 to 200,000 clones, and roughly nine tenths of these were observed just once. The ten largest clones take up approximately 3% of the sample.

Collaborating institutions collected whole blood in K2EDTA tubes following their own protocols. Collaborator samples were shipped for TCRbeta analysis as frozen whole blood, isolated PBMCs, or DNA extracted from either sample type. CDR1 LNHDA and CDR2 SQIVND were looked up in the germline V gene (reference sequence). The CDR3 covers 14 residues, taking in both the cysteine and the phenylalanine. The retained sequence is limited to the CDR3, 42 bases, with the frame set at the first base. V ends up 5 bases short and J 6 bases short, with an unmatched junction base count of 8. Recombination joined TRBV19 with TRBJ1-2; the central 8 bases match TRBD1. This sequence originates from a man between 60 and 75 years old with acute or convalescent COVID-19. The sample comprised peripheral blood. The CDR3 in this case is CASSLGTGFDGYTF. DNA sequence: TGTGCCAGTAGTCTCGGGACAGGCTTTGATGGCTACACCTTC.